This TCR beta chain stems from a study of T cell changes during pregnancy in multiple sclerosis. Repertoires were generated with immunoSEQ multiplex PCR, while TCRdb's copy carries only in-frame clones and drops some. There are tens of thousands of clones in the sample; approximately 89% occur only once, and approximately 2% lies in the top ten. The length of the CDR3 is 17 residues. Germline values: CDR1 ENHRY, CDR2 SYGVKD. V shed 5 bases, J shed 4 bases, and the junction held 13 bases outside the gene matches. The chain combines TRBV10-3 with TRBJ1-5, with TRBD1 matching 8 bases. Source: peripheral blood, taken after pregnancy. The receptor comes from a female donor with multiple sclerosis, enrolled in a pregnancy study. CDR3 coding DNA: TGTGCCATCAGTTCATCCCGGACAGGGATTAATAATCAGCCCCAGCATTTT. Its protein product is CAISSSRTGINNQPQHF.